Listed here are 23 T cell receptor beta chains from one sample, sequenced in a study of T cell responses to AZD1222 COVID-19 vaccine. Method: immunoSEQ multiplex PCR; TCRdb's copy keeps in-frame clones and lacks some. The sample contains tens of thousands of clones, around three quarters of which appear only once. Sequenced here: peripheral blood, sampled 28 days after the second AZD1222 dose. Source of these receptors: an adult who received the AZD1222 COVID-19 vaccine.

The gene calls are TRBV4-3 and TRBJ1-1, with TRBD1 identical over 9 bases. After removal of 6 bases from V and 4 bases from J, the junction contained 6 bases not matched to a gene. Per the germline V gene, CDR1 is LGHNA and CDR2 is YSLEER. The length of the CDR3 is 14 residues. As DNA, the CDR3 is TGCGCCAGCAGTCAGGTGACAGGGGGCACTGAAGCTTTCTTT. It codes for CASSQVTGGTEAFF.

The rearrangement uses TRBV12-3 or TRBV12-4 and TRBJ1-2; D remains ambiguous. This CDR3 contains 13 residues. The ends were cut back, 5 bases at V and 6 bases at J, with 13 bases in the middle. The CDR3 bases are TGTGCCAGCAGTCCGGGTCGGGATGATGGCTACACCTTC. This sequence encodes CASSPGRDDGYTF.

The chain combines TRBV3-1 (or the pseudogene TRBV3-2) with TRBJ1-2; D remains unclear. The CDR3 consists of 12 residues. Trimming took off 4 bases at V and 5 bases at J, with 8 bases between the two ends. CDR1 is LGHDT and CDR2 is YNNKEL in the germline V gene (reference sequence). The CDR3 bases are TGTGCCAGCAGCCGCCGGTTGTATGGCTACACCTTC. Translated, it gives CASSRRLYGYTF.

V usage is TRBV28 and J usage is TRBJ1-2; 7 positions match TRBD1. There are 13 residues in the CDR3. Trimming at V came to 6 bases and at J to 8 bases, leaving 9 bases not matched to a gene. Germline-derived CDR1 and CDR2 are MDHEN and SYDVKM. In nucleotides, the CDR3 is TGTGCCAGCAGGCCGACAGGGCCTCGGGGCTACACCTTC. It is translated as CASRPTGPRGYTF.

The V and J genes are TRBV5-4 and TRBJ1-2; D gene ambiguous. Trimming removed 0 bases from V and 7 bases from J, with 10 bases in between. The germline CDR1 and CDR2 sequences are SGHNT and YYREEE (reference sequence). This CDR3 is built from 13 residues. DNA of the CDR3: TGTGCCAGCAGCTTGGGATCCCGAAGTGGCTACACCTTC. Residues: CASSLGSRSGYTF. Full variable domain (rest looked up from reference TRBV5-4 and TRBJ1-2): ETGVTQSPTHLIKTRGQQVTLRCSSQSGHNTVSWYQQALGQGPQFIFQYYREEENGRGNFPPRFSGLQFPNYSSELNVNALELDDSALYLCASSLGSRSGYTFGSGTRLTVV.

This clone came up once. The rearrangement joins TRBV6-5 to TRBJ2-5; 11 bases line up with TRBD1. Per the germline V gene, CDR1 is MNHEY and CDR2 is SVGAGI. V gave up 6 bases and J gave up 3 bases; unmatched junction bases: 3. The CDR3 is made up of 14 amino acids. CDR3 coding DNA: TGTGCCAGCAGCTCGGGACAGGGGGAAGAGACCCAGTACTTC. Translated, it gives CASSSGQGEETQYF.

This CDR3 is CASSRGLAGGRQETQYF. The CDR3, as DNA: TGTGCCAGCAGCCGGGGACTAGCGGGGGGGAGGCAGGAGACCCAGTACTTC. V gene TRBV4-2 combines with J gene TRBJ2-5, with 16 bases matching TRBD2. CDR3 length: 17 amino acids. V trimming: 4 bases; J trimming: 5 bases; junction bases outside the gene matches: 7. Germline assignment: CDR1 LGHNA and CDR2 YNFKEQ.

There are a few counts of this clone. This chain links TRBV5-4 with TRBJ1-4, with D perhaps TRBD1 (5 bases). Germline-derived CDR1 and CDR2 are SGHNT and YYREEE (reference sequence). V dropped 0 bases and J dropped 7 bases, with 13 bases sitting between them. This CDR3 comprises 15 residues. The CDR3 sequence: CASSLGGRSLEKLFF. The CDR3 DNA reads TGTGCCAGCAGCTTGGGGGGACGTTCTCTTGAAAAACTGTTTTTT. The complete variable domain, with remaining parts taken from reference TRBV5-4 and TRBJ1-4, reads ETGVTQSPTHLIKTRGQQVTLRCSSQSGHNTVSWYQQALGQGPQFIFQYYREEENGRGNFPPRFSGLQFPNYSSELNVNALELDDSALYLCASSLGGRSLEKLFFGSGTQLSVL.

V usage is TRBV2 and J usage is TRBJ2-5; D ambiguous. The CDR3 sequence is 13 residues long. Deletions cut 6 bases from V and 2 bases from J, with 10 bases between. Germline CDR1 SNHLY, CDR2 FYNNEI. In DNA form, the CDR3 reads TGTGCCAGCAGGTGGGCAGGACAAGAGACCCAGTACTTC. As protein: CASRWAGQETQYF.

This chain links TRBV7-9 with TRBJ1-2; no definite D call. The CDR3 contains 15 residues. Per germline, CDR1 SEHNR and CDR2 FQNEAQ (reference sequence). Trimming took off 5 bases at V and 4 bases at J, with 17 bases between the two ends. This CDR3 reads CASSPLRDFIYGYTF. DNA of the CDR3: TGTGCCAGCAGCCCCCTCCGTGACTTTATCTATGGCTACACCTTC.

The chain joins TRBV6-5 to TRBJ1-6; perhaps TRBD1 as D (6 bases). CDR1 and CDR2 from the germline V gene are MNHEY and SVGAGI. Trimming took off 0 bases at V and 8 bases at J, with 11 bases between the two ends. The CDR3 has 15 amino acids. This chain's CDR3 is CASSYSIRGDSPLHF. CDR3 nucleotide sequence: TGTGCCAGCAGTTACTCGATCAGGGGCGATTCACCCCTCCACTTT.

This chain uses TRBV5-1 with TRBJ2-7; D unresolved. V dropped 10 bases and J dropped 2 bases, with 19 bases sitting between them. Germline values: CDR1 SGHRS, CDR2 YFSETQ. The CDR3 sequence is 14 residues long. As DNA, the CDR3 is TGCGCCTCGCAACCGAGCGTTCCGGCCTACGAGCAGTACTTC. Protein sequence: CASQPSVPAYEQYF.

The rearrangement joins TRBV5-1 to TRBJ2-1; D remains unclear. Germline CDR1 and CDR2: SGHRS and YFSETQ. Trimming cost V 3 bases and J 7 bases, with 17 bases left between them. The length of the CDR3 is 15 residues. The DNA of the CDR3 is TGCGCCAGCAGCTGGGTAGGTGGTTCTAGAAATGAGCAGTTCTTC. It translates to CASSWVGGSRNEQFF.

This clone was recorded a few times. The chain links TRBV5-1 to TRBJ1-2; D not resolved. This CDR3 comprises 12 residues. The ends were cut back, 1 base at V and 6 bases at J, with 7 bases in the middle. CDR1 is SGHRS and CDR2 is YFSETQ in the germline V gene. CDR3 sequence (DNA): TGCGCCAGCAGCTTGACCGAGAATGGCTACACCTTC. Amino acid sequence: CASSLTENGYTF.

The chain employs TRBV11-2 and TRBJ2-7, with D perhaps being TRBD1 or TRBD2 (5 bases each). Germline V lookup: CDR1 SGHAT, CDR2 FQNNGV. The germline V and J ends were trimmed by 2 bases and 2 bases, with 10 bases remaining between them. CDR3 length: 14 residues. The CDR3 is CASSLQGPAYEQYF. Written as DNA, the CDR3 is TGTGCCAGCAGCTTACAGGGACCAGCCTACGAGCAGTACTTC.

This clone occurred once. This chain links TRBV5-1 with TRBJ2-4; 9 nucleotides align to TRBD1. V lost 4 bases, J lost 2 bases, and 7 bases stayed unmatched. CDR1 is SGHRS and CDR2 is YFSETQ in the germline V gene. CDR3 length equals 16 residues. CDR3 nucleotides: TGCGCCAGCAGCAGCGGACAGGGGATCACCAAAAACATTCAGTACTTC. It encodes CASSSGQGITKNIQYF.

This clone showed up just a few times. Written as DNA, the CDR3 is TGTGCCAGCAGTTACGGGAGGGATTATAGCAATCAGCCCCAGCATTTT. Its protein is CASSYGRDYSNQPQHF. This rearrangement joins TRBV6-5 to TRBJ1-5; D is ambiguous. The CDR3 covers 16 residues. Per the germline V gene, CDR1 is MNHEY and CDR2 is SVGAGI. The V end lost 2 bases, the J end lost 0 bases, and 11 bases lay between the germline ends.

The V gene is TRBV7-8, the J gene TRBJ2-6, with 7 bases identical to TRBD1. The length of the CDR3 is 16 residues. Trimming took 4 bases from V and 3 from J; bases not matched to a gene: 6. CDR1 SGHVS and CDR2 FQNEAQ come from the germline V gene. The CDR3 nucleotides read TGTGCCAGCAGCTCATACGACAGGGTTGGGGCCAACGTCCTGACTTTC. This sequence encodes CASSSYDRVGANVLTF.

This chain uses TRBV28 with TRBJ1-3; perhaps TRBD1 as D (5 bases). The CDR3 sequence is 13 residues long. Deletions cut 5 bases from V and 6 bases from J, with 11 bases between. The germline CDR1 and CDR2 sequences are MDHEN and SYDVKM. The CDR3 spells CASSQGSPNTIYF. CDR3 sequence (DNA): TGTGCCAGCAGTCAGGGCAGCCCAAACACCATATATTTT.

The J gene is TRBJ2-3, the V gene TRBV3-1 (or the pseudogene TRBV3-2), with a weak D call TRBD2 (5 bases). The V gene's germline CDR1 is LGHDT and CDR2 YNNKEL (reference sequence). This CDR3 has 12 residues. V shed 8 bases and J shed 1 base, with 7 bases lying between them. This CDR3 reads CASSGGTDTQYF. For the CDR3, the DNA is TGTGCCAGCTCCGGGGGCACAGATACGCAGTATTTT.

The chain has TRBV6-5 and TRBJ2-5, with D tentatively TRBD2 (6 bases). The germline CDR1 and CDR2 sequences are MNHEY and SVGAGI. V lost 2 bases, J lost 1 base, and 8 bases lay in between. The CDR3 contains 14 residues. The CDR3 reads CASSYGTLQETQYF. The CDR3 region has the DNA TGTGCCAGCAGTTACGGGACTCTCCAAGAGACCCAGTACTTC.

The CDR3 is CASRGYYNEQFF. The DNA for the CDR3 is TGTGCCAGCAGGGGGTACTACAATGAGCAGTTCTTC. The chain joins TRBV7-8 to TRBJ2-1; unclear D gene. This CDR3 is 12 amino acids long. CDR1 and CDR2 (germline): SGHVS, FQNEAQ. V dropped 6 bases and J dropped 3 bases, with 6 bases sitting between them.

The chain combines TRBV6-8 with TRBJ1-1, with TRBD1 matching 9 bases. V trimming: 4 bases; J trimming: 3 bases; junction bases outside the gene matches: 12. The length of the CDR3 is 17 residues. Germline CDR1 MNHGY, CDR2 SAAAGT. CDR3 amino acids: CASSSLFDRGRDTEAFF. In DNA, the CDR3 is TGTGCCAGCAGTTCCCTATTCGACAGGGGGAGAGACACTGAAGCTTTCTTT.